What follows are 26 T cell receptor beta chains derived from one specimen sequenced in a study of OX40 agonist ivuxolimab in advanced cancers. Clones were sequenced by immunoSEQ multiplex PCR, and TCRdb holds only the in-frame ones, with some missing. Of around 70,000 clones listed, more than 75% were seen once; the top ten hold roughly 0.98%. The sequences come from CD4+ or CD8+ T cells sorted from blood, collected in a trial of the OX40 agonist ivuxolimab. The receptors originated from an adult with an advanced solid tumor such as melanoma, head and neck, liver or kidney cancer.

The J gene is TRBJ2-3, the V gene TRBV6-5; a possible D gene is TRBD2 (5 bases). Germline lookup yields CDR1 MNHEY and CDR2 SVGAGI. The CDR3 sequence is 13 residues long. Trimming took off 6 bases at V and 3 bases at J, with 10 bases between the two ends. This chain's CDR3 is CASRAPGTDTQYF. The CDR3, as DNA: TGTGCCAGCAGGGCCCCGGGGACAGATACGCAGTATTTT.

This clone was seen once. In DNA, the CDR3 is TGTGCCAGCAGCGTAGATGAAGGAATCTCCTACGAGCAGTACTTC. This codes for CASSVDEGISYEQYF. The chain carries TRBV9 and TRBJ2-7; no clear D gene. There are 15 residues in the CDR3. Trimming cost V 0 bases and J 0 bases, with 10 bases left between them. Germline V gene data show CDR1 as SGDLS and CDR2 as YYNGEE.

In the case of this clone: Other DNA sequences within the sample encode an identical CDR3. The J gene is TRBJ2-7, the V gene TRBV5-1, with a weak D call TRBD2 (6 bases). The CDR3 is 14 residues long. Germline-derived CDR1 and CDR2 are SGHRS and YFSETQ. Trimming cost V 0 bases and J 3 bases, with 10 bases left between them. The CDR3 protein is CASSLGQGGYEQYF. The CDR3 DNA reads TGCGCCAGCAGCTTGGGGCAGGGAGGCTACGAGCAGTACTTC. The full variable domain, with the rest looked up from reference TRBV5-1 and TRBJ2-7, is KAGVTQTPRYLIKTRGQQVTLSCSPISGHRSVSWYQQTPGQGLQFLFEYFSETQRNKGNFPGRFSGRQFSNSRSEMNVSTLELGDSALYLCASSLGQGGYEQYFGPGTRLTVT.

The sample holds one count of this clone. The J gene is TRBJ2-3, the V gene TRBV9; D not certain. The CDR3 loop spans 12 amino acids. The V end was cut by 3 bases, the J end by 6 bases, with 8 bases between. Germline V gene data show CDR1 as SGDLS and CDR2 as YYNGEE. The DNA for the CDR3 is TGTGCCAGCAGCGCCCTGTCGGATACGCAGTATTTT. This gives the protein CASSALSDTQYF. The full variable domain, with the rest looked up from reference TRBV9 and TRBJ2-3, is DSGVTQTPKHLITATGQRVTLRCSPRSGDLSVYWYQQSLDQGLQFLIQYYNGEERAKGNILERFSAQQFPDLHSELNLSSLELGDSALYFCASSALSDTQYFGPGTRLTVL.

There are a few counts of this clone. CDR3 bases: TGTGCCTGGAGTGGCCTGAACCGCAACACTGAAGCTTTCTTT. This translates into CAWSGLNRNTEAFF. The chain recombines TRBV30 with TRBJ1-1; D unclear. V dropped 1 base and J dropped 2 bases, with 11 bases sitting between them. This CDR3 is 14 amino acids long. From germline, CDR1 is GTSNPN and CDR2 SVGIG (reference sequence). Complete variable domain (other parts from reference TRBV30 and TRBJ1-1): SQTIHQWPATLVQPVGSPLSLECTVEGTSNPNLYWYRQAAGRGLQLLFYSVGIGQISSEVPQNLSASRPQDRQFILSSKKLLLSDSGFYLCAWSGLNRNTEAFFGQGTRLTVV.

The V and J genes are TRBV7-9 and TRBJ2-1; D might be TRBD1 or TRBD2, each matching 5 bases. This CDR3 contains 13 residues. V was shortened by 2 bases and J by 9 bases, with 11 bases between the two germline ends. CDR1 and CDR2 (germline): SEHNR, FQNEAQ (reference sequence). CDR3 protein: CASSLLGVGEQFF. The CDR3 bases are TGTGCCAGCAGCTTACTGGGGGTCGGTGAGCAGTTCTTC. Full variable domain (missing parts from reference TRBV7-9 and TRBJ2-1): DTGVSQNPRHKITKRGQNVTFRCDPISEHNRLYWYRQTLGQGPEFLTYFQNEAQLEKSRLLSDRFSAERPKGSFSTLEIQRTEQGDSAMYLCASSLLGVGEQFFGPGTRLTVL.

V and J are TRBV28 and TRBJ2-7, with 12 bases aligning to TRBD2. The V gene's germline CDR1 is MDHEN and CDR2 SYDVKM. This CDR3 spans 13 amino acids. The ends lost 4 bases at V and 9 bases at J; junction bases unmatched: 4. CDR3 coding DNA: TGTGCCAGCAGTTGGACTAGCGGGGCGCCGCAGTACTTC. Encoded protein: CASSWTSGAPQYF.

The chain carries TRBV6-1 and TRBJ2-7; 9 bases map to TRBD1. Germline values: CDR1 MNHNS, CDR2 SASEGT. There are 15 residues in the CDR3. J lost 2 bases, V lost 6 bases, and 8 bases had no gene match. CDR3 region: CASRTAGTGTYEQYF. The CDR3 DNA sequence: TGTGCCAGCAGGACGGCCGGGACAGGGACCTACGAGCAGTACTTC.

This chain uses TRBV9 with TRBJ1-4; 7 nucleotides align to TRBD1. CDR1 is SGDLS and CDR2 is YYNGEE in the germline V gene. The CDR3 consists of 15 residues. The junction had 7 bases not matched to a gene; V was cut back by 0 bases and J by 8 bases. This CDR3 reads CASSVEGTAREKLFF. The CDR3 bases are TGTGCCAGCAGCGTAGAAGGGACAGCCAGAGAAAAACTGTTTTTT.

This chain joins TRBV10-3 and TRBJ2-7, with 7 bases matching TRBD1. Germline-derived CDR1 and CDR2 are ENHRY and SYGVKD. The trim removed 3 bases at V and 7 bases at J, leaving 9 bases unmatched. The CDR3 runs to 14 residues. This CDR3 is CAISDRQGVQEQYF. For the CDR3, the DNA is TGTGCCATCAGTGACAGGCAGGGGGTTCAGGAGCAGTACTTC.

This clone was seen only a few times. DNA for the CDR3: TGTGCTGCTAAAACCGCCCACAGGGGTGATCAGCCCCAGCATTTT. Residues: CAAKTAHRGDQPQHF. This chain links TRBV19 with TRBJ1-5, with 7 bases identical to TRBD1. Germline loops: CDR1 LNHDA, CDR2 SQIVND (reference sequence). CDR3 size: 15 residues.

The V call is TRBV4-2, the J call TRBJ2-7; D gene ambiguous. V was clipped by 0 bases and J by 4 bases, with 13 bases between them. This CDR3 is built from 15 residues. Germline assignment: CDR1 LGHNA and CDR2 YNFKEQ. The CDR3 is CASSQDPSLRYEQYF. The CDR3 nucleotides are TGTGCCAGCAGCCAAGATCCGTCCCTGAGGTACGAGCAGTACTTC.

The rearrangement uses TRBV2 and TRBJ2-5, with unresolved D. This CDR3 has 14 residues. CDR1 and CDR2 (germline): SNHLY, FYNNEI. Trimming took 5 bases from V and 0 from J, leaving 10 bases between them. Here the CDR3 reads CASSKASNQETQYF. CDR3 coding DNA: TGTGCCAGCAGTAAGGCTTCAAACCAAGAGACCCAGTACTTC.

The genes are TRBV5-6 and TRBJ2-7, with D possibly being TRBD1 (6 bases). V was clipped by 1 base and J by 3 bases, with 26 bases between them. Looked up from germline, CDR1 is SGHDT and CDR2 is YYEEEE. The CDR3 totals 19 residues. The DNA of the CDR3 is TGTGCCAGCAGCTTGTCGCTGGTTTACCTACGGGACACATACTACGAGCAGTACTTC. Translation: CASSLSLVYLRDTYYEQYF.

There are a few counts of this clone. This chain links TRBV6-6 with TRBJ2-1; D gene unclear. The length of the CDR3 is 12 residues. Trimming cost V 3 bases and J 7 bases, with 7 bases left between them. From germline, CDR1 is MNHNY and CDR2 SVGAGI (reference sequence). CDR3 loop: CASSYSRNEQFF. The DNA for the CDR3 is TGTGCCAGCAGTTATTCGCGGAATGAGCAGTTCTTC.

V is TRBV7-6 and J is TRBJ2-3; 14 positions agree with TRBD2. The CDR3 is 17 residues long. Germline V gene data show CDR1 as SGHVS and CDR2 as FNYEAQ. Unmatched junction bases numbered 3, after V lost 1 base and J lost 3 bases. CDR3 sequence reads: CASSLGGLAGGTDTQYF. In nucleotides, the CDR3 is TGTGCCAGCAGCTTAGGTGGACTAGCGGGAGGAACAGATACGCAGTATTTT.

The chain joins TRBV11-1 to TRBJ2-1; 13 bases agree with TRBD2. The length of the CDR3 is 15 residues. CDR1 is SGHAT, CDR2 FQDESV, per germline (reference sequence). V shed 5 bases, J shed 6 bases, and the junction held 4 bases outside the gene matches. The CDR3 spells CASSRTSGRVNEQFF. The CDR3 nucleotides are TGTGCCAGCAGCCGGACTAGCGGGAGAGTCAATGAGCAGTTCTTC.

This clone turned up a few times. The chain has TRBV7-9 and TRBJ1-5; TRBD1 matches 9 bases. Germline trimming cut 6 bases from V and 2 bases from J; bases unmatched to any gene: 2. Germline CDR1 reads SEHNR; CDR2 reads FQNEAQ (reference sequence). The length of the CDR3 is 14 residues. The CDR3 reads CASSGDRGNQPQHF. The CDR3 coding sequence is TGTGCCAGCAGTGGGGACAGGGGCAATCAGCCCCAGCATTTT.

The rearrangement uses TRBV7-2 and TRBJ2-1; 8 bases map to TRBD1. V trimming: 3 bases; J trimming: 1 base; junction bases outside the gene matches: 2. Germline V gene data show CDR1 as SGHTA and CDR2 as FQGNSA. CDR3 length equals 15 residues. The CDR3: CASSFRTGSYNEQFF. CDR3 nucleotides: TGTGCCAGCAGCTTTCGGACAGGGTCCTACAATGAGCAGTTCTTC.

The rearrangement uses TRBV5-5 and TRBJ2-7, with TRBD1 matching 10 bases. The CDR3 spans 16 residues. In germline, CDR1 is SGHKS, CDR2 YYEKEE (reference sequence). The J segment lost 0 bases and the V segment lost 3 bases, leaving 6 bases of the junction unmatched. The CDR3 protein is CASSSTGGVLSYEQYF. CDR3 bases: TGTGCCAGCAGCTCGACAGGGGGCGTTCTCTCCTACGAGCAGTACTTC.

The chain uses TRBV7-9 and TRBJ2-3; possibly TRBD2 for D (5 bases). The CDR3 totals 15 residues. The germline CDR1 and CDR2 sequences are SEHNR and FQNEAQ (reference sequence). The V gene lost 2 bases and the J gene lost 0 bases, with 9 bases spanning the gap. CDR3 DNA sequence: TGTGCCAGCAGCTTAACCGGGGATAGCACAGATACGCAGTATTTT. Encoded protein: CASSLTGDSTDTQYF.

The chain carries TRBV9 and TRBJ2-1; the match to TRBD2 covers 14 bases. CDR3 length: 13 residues. CDR1 is SGDLS, CDR2 YYNGEE, per germline. The ends lost 5 bases at V and 12 bases at J; junction bases unmatched: 4. CDR3 region: CASRGTSGSPQFF. The CDR3 DNA follows: TGTGCCAGCAGAGGGACTAGCGGGAGTCCGCAGTTCTTC. Filled out from reference TRBV9 and TRBJ2-1, the complete variable domain reads DSGVTQTPKHLITATGQRVTLRCSPRSGDLSVYWYQQSLDQGLQFLIQYYNGEERAKGNILERFSAQQFPDLHSELNLSSLELGDSALYFCASRGTSGSPQFFGPGTRLTVL.

The chain links TRBV10-3 to TRBJ1-5; maybe TRBD1 (5 bases). Trimming pared 10 bases from V and 2 bases from J, leaving 24 bases between. The CDR3 is 17 residues long. Per the germline V gene, CDR1 is ENHRY and CDR2 is SYGVKD. DNA for the CDR3: TGTGCCACTCGACAGAGGGAAAGGTGGCAGGGCAATCAGCCCCAGCATTTT. Its protein product is CATRQRERWQGNQPQHF.

The rearrangement uses TRBV6-1 and TRBJ2-7; D is perhaps TRBD1 (5 bases). Germline lookup yields CDR1 MNHNS and CDR2 SASEGT. The CDR3 covers 13 residues. V lost 8 bases to trimming and J lost 2 bases, with 13 bases between them. DNA for the CDR3: TGTGCCAGCGTTCGGACATTCCCCTACGAGCAGTACTTC. Encoded protein: CASVRTFPYEQYF.

The rearrangement uses TRBV10-3 and TRBJ1-6; D gene uncertain. Deletions cut 6 bases from V and 0 bases from J, with 9 bases between. CDR3 length equals 15 residues. CDR1 and CDR2 from the germline V gene are ENHRY and SYGVKD. CDR3 DNA sequence: TGTGCCATCAGCGAACAGAGCTCCTATAATTCACCCCTCCACTTT. It yields the protein CAISEQSSYNSPLHF.

This chain connects TRBV7-9 to TRBJ1-5; D not resolved. Trimming shortened V by 5 bases and J by 5 bases, and 13 bases separated the two germline ends. CDR3 size: 14 residues. Germline V gene lookup returns CDR1 SEHNR and CDR2 FQNEAQ (reference sequence). CDR3 coding DNA: TGTGCCAGCAGCCCAGACAACGGCCATCAGCCCCAGCATTTT. This translates into CASSPDNGHQPQHF.